This passage covers 23 T cell receptor beta chains from one sample sequenced in a study of beta chain features in type 1 diabetes. Expressed TCRB transcripts were sequenced because the isolated RNA had all been reverse transcribed beforehand. Method: immunoSEQ multiplex PCR; TCRdb's copy keeps in-frame clones and lacks some. The data show around 13,000 clones, 35% to 55% seen once. Sequenced: stem cell memory CD4+ T cells from blood. All receptors come from a man in his late teens or twenties in good health.

This clone was recorded a few times. The V call is TRBV7-2, the J call TRBJ2-1; weak D call: TRBD1 (5 bases). CDR1 is SGHTA and CDR2 is FQGNSA in the germline V gene. V was trimmed by 5 bases and J by 0 bases, leaving 11 bases between them. This CDR3 has 15 residues. This chain's CDR3 is CASSVRVSSYNEQFF. CDR3 DNA sequence: TGTGCCAGCAGCGTCAGGGTTAGCTCCTACAATGAGCAGTTCTTC.

The chain couples TRBV2 to TRBJ1-6, with 7 bases matching TRBD1. Germline values: CDR1 SNHLY, CDR2 FYNNEI. This CDR3 has 15 residues. V lost 3 bases, J lost 10 bases, and 9 bases stayed unmatched. CDR3 DNA: TGTGCCAGCAGTGAGTTGGAACAGGGGAGATCACCCCTCCACTTT. This codes for CASSELEQGRSPLHF.

This clone was counted a few times. The chain is built from TRBV5-1 and TRBJ2-1; 11 nucleotides agree with TRBD1. Trimming took 4 bases from V and 4 from J; bases not matched to a gene: 10. CDR1 is SGHRS and CDR2 is YFSETQ in the germline V gene. CDR3 size: 17 residues. The CDR3 region is CASSPLTGTGGYNEQFF. In DNA, the CDR3 is TGCGCCAGCAGCCCGCTAACCGGGACAGGGGGTTACAATGAGCAGTTCTTC.

The chain carries TRBV6-6 and TRBJ2-1; 9 bases are a match to TRBD2. CDR3 size: 15 residues. The germline CDR1 and CDR2 sequences are MNHNY and SVGAGI (reference sequence). V gave up 7 bases and J gave up 0 bases; unmatched junction bases: 4. This chain's CDR3 is CASTLAGASYNEQFF. The CDR3 DNA reads as TGTGCCAGCACGTTAGCGGGGGCCTCCTACAATGAGCAGTTCTTC.

The chain uses TRBV9 and TRBJ1-6; 8 nucleotides match TRBD1. Germline V gene lookup returns CDR1 SGDLS and CDR2 YYNGEE. The CDR3 has 15 amino acids. V lost 4 bases to trimming and J lost 7 bases; unmatched junction nucleotides: 7. CDR3 in amino acids: CASSPPGQGNSPLHF. The CDR3 nucleotides read TGTGCCAGCAGCCCTCCAGGACAGGGAAATTCACCCCTCCACTTT.

The genes are TRBV6-4 and TRBJ1-1; D remains unclear. Germline lookup yields CDR1 MRHNA and CDR2 SNTAGT. Trimming took off 4 bases at V and 3 bases at J, with 21 bases between the two ends. The CDR3 spans 17 residues. CDR3 amino acids: CASSVSQPSFGDTEAFF. CDR3 nucleotides: TGTGCCAGCAGTGTTTCACAGCCGTCATTCGGGGACACTGAAGCTTTCTTT.

This clone turned up a few times. The chain carries TRBV23-1 and TRBJ1-5; 8 bases align to TRBD1. TRBV23-1 is annotated as an ORF whose role is uncertain. The CDR3 has 14 residues. Losses at the gene ends were 6 bases for V and 4 bases for J; bases not matched to a gene: 5. The DNA for the CDR3 is TGCGCCAGCAGCCAGACAGGGGTAAATCAGCCCCAGCATTTT. Translating it yields CASSQTGVNQPQHF.

V gene TRBV5-5 combines with J gene TRBJ2-7; TRBD1 aligns across 8 bases. CDR1 is SGHKS, CDR2 YYEKEE, per germline (reference sequence). This CDR3 has 15 residues. V lost 4 bases and J lost 0; bases outside the gene matches: 6. CDR3: CASSALDRASYEQYF. CDR3 coding DNA: TGTGCCAGCAGCGCCCTGGACAGGGCCTCCTACGAGCAGTACTTC. The whole variable domain, filled in from reference TRBV5-5 and TRBJ2-7, reads DAGVTQSPTHLIKTRGQQVTLRCSPISGHKSVSWYQQVLGQGPQFIFQYYEKEERGRGNFPDRFSARQFPNYSSELNVNALLLGDSALYLCASSALDRASYEQYFGPGTRLTVT.

This chain links TRBV30 with TRBJ2-7, with D perhaps TRBD1 (6 bases). CDR1 GTSNPN and CDR2 SVGIG come from the germline V gene (reference sequence). There are 12 residues in the CDR3. V was pared by 6 bases and J by 4 bases, with 13 bases between. The CDR3, as DNA: TGTGCCTGCGCCCGGACAGAATACGAGCAGTACTTC. Protein product: CACARTEYEQYF.

Comments on this clone: The CDR3 does not close with the conserved phenylalanine or tryptophan, likely indicating a read error. It is unclear where the CDR3 begins or ends on the DNA, so no DNA is shown, and the CDR3 is as TCRdb lists it. This chain connects TRBV5-1 to TRBJ2-7; TRBD1 was called by the table and not checked on the DNA. The germline CDR1 and CDR2 sequences are SGHRS and YFSETQ. Both ends counted, the CDR3 spans 12 residues. CDR3 in amino acids: CASSPEGTGLEL.

As concerns this clone: The sample has other DNA sequences that encode this CDR3 too. This chain joins TRBV10-3 and TRBJ2-7, with TRBD1 matching over 11 bases. From germline, CDR1 is ENHRY and CDR2 SYGVKD. Trimming removed 2 bases from V and 4 bases from J; junction bases left unmatched: 1. The CDR3 has 14 residues. The CDR3 bases are TGTGCCATCAGTGAGGGACAGGGGGCTTACGAGCAGTACTTC. It yields the protein CAISEGQGAYEQYF.

This clone was seen only a few times. The chain uses TRBV11-2 and TRBJ2-3; D perhaps matches TRBD1 (5 bases). The V gene lost 3 bases and the J gene lost 0 bases, with 10 bases spanning the gap. There are 15 residues in the CDR3. The germline V gene has CDR1 SGHAT and CDR2 FQNNGV. CDR3 DNA sequence: TGTGCCAGCAGCTTCTTGGGGCCTAGCACAGATACGCAGTATTTT. Translated, it gives CASSFLGPSTDTQYF.

This sequence joins TRBV5-1 and TRBJ2-3, with 11 bases lining up with TRBD2. Germline V gene sequence: CDR1 SGHRS, CDR2 YFSETQ. J lost 4 bases, V lost 0 bases, and 4 bases had no gene match. The CDR3 has 16 amino acids. In nucleotides, the CDR3 is TGCGCCAGCAGCTTGGGACTAGCGGGAAGTGCAGATACGCAGTATTTT. This translates into CASSLGLAGSADTQYF.

This clone came up once. The chain is built from TRBV9 and TRBJ1-6; 8 bases map to TRBD1. The germline gives CDR1 SGDLS, CDR2 YYNGEE. Trimming cost V 4 bases and J 10 bases; bases outside gene matches: 7. There are 14 residues in the CDR3. The DNA for the CDR3 is TGTGCCAGCAGCCCCCGGACAGGGACCTCACCCCTCCACTTT. Translated: CASSPRTGTSPLHF.

This clone appeared a few times. CDR3: CASSMLASAYNEQFF. CDR3 coding DNA: TGTGCCAGCAGCATGCTAGCGTCTGCCTACAATGAGCAGTTCTTC. The V and J genes are TRBV7-2 and TRBJ2-1, with a tentative D call TRBD2 (6 bases). This CDR3 region has 15 residues. V was shortened by 5 bases and J by 2 bases, with 13 bases between the two germline ends. CDR1 SGHTA and CDR2 FQGNSA come from the germline V gene.

This chain joins TRBV4-1 and TRBJ1-2; 8 nucleotides line up with TRBD1. Per germline, CDR1 MGHRA and CDR2 YSYEKL. The CDR3 totals 14 residues. With V trimmed by 4 bases and J by 8 bases, 9 bases remained unmatched. The DNA of the CDR3 is TGCGCCAGCAGCCCGCAGGGGGCGGTCGGCGGCTACACCTTC. Its translation is CASSPQGAVGGYTF.

The chain has TRBV10-3 and TRBJ1-6; tentatively, D is TRBD1 (5 bases). CDR1 is ENHRY and CDR2 is SYGVKD in the germline V gene. Trimming cost V 3 bases and J 6 bases, with 6 bases left between them. The CDR3 is made up of 13 amino acids. DNA for the CDR3: TGTGCCATCAGTGACAGGGTTAATTCACCCCTCCACTTT. Its translation is CAISDRVNSPLHF.

This clone was observed a handful of times. At one of its ends the junction is not consistent with the germline gene, which may arise from a read error. The rearrangement links TRBV18 to TRBJ1-5, with a weak D call TRBD1 (5 bases). This CDR3 is 8 amino acids long. From germline, CDR1 is KGHSH and CDR2 LQKENI. The CDR3 nucleotides are TGTGCCAGCTCCCAGGGTAATTTT. Its protein product is CASSQGNF.

This clone was recorded once. This chain connects TRBV18 to TRBJ2-7; maybe TRBD1 (5 bases). The germline gives CDR1 KGHSH, CDR2 LQKENI. Trimming took off 6 bases at V and 3 bases at J, with 15 bases between the two ends. The CDR3 is made up of 14 amino acids. The CDR3 sequence: CASSTTLDSYEQYF. In DNA form, the CDR3 reads TGTGCCAGCTCCACGACCCTCGACAGCTACGAGCAGTACTTC.

The chain employs TRBV30 and TRBJ2-7; TRBD1 is a possible D gene (6 bases). This CDR3 is 12 amino acids long. Trimming took 5 bases from V and 3 from J, leaving 11 bases between them. Germline V lookup: CDR1 GTSNPN, CDR2 SVGIG (reference sequence). The DNA for the CDR3 is TGTGCCTGGTCCTTAGGGGGCTACGAGCAGTACTTC. It specifies CAWSLGGYEQYF. The full variable domain, completed using reference TRBV30 and TRBJ2-7, is SQTIHQWPATLVQPVGSPLSLECTVEGTSNPNLYWYRQAAGRGLQLLFYSVGIGQISSEVPQNLSASRPQDRQFILSSKKLLLSDSGFYLCAWSLGGYEQYFGPGTRLTVT.

The chain is built from TRBV19 and TRBJ2-7; D gene uncertain. Germline assignment: CDR1 LNHDA and CDR2 SQIVND (reference sequence). Trimming took 3 bases from V and 0 from J, leaving 3 bases between them. The length of the CDR3 is 12 residues. This chain's CDR3 is CASSISSYEQYF. The CDR3 region has the DNA TGTGCCAGTAGTATCTCCTCCTACGAGCAGTACTTC.

In this sample, this clone turned up a few times. The chain joins TRBV7-9 to TRBJ2-1; weak D call: TRBD1 (6 bases). The CDR3 consists of 15 residues. The V end was cut by 1 base, the J end by 5 bases, with 12 bases between. Germline V lookup: CDR1 SEHNR, CDR2 FQNEAQ (reference sequence). Here the CDR3 reads CASSLDRASDNEQFF. CDR3 nucleotide sequence: TGTGCCAGCAGCTTAGACAGGGCTTCGGACAATGAGCAGTTCTTC.

The chain combines TRBV4-2 with TRBJ2-1; 11 bases are a match to TRBD1. This CDR3 is built from 16 residues. Germline values: CDR1 LGHNA, CDR2 YNFKEQ. J gave up 9 bases and V 4 bases, and 11 bases lay outside the gene matches. CDR3 DNA sequence: TGTGCCAGCAGCCCGCCCAATGGACAGGGGGCGGCTGAGCAGTTCTTC. Residues: CASSPPNGQGAAEQFF.